This TCR beta chain was profiled in a study of blood T cells in healthy people across ages. The sample holds a few counts of this clonotype. Trimming removed 3 bases at V and 14 bases at J, with 14 bases between. Germline CDR1 and CDR2: SGHTA and FQGNSA. This CDR3 region has 13 residues. Healthy Russian Caucasian donors spanned ages about 6 to 100 years. A second PCR of about 7 to 12 cycles used a sample-barcoded 5' primer and a J-beta primer mix. TCRdb used MiXCR to reprocess the 5' RACE reads, holding one entry per CDR3 protein. Among 850,000 to 1,000,000 distinct CDR3 sequences, roughly 43% were seen once, and the ten largest hold around an eighth.

V and J are TRBV7-2 and TRBJ1-6; TRBD1 is a possible D gene (5 bases). This clonotype was sampled from a man aged 25-45 years in good health. The sequencing input was blood. DNA of the CDR3: TGTGCCAGCAGCTTGGGACTGGGCGGAGCCCTCCACTTT. Translation gives CASSLGLGGALHF.